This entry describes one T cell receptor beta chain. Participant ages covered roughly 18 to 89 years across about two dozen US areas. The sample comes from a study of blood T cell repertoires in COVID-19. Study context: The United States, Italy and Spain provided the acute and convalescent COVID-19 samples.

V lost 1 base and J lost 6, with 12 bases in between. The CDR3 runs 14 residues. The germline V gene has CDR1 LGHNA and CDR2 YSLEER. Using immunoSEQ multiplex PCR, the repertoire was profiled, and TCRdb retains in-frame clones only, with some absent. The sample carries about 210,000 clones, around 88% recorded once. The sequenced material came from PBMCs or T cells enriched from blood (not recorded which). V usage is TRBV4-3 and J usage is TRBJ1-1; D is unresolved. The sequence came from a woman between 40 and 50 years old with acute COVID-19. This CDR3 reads CASSQVAGRAEAFF. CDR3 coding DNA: TGCGCCAGCAGCCAAGTCGCGGGGAGGGCTGAAGCTTTCTTT.